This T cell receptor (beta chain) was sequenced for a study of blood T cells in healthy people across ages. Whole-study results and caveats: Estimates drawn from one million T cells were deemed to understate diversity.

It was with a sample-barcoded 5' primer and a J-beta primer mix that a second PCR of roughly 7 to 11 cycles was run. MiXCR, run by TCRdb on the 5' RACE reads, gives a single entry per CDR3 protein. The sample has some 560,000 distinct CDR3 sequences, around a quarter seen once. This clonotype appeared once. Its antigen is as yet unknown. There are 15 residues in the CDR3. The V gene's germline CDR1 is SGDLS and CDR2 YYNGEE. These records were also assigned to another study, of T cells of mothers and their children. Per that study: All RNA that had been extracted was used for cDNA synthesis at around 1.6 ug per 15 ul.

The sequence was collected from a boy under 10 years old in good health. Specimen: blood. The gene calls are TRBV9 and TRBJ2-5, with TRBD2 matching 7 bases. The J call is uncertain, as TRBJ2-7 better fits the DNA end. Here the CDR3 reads CASSVEGGSLDEQYF. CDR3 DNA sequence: TGTGCCAGCAGCGTTGAAGGCGGGAGTCTCGACGAGCAGTACTTC.